One sample yielded the 15 T cell receptor beta chains listed below, sequenced in a study of blood T cell repertoires in COVID-19. The assay was immunoSEQ multiplex PCR, and TCRdb's table has in-frame clones only and misses some. The sample holds approximately 190,000 clones, roughly 80% seen once. Sequencing input: peripheral blood. The receptor source for this set is a woman in her thirties with acute or convalescent COVID-19.

This rearrangement joins TRBV11-1 to TRBJ1-1, with D possibly matching TRBD1 (6 bases). Trimming left V 5 bases short and J 0 bases short, with 16 bases between. This CDR3 is 16 amino acids long. Germline CDR1 and CDR2: SGHAT and FQDESV (reference sequence). The CDR3 DNA follows: TGTGCCAGCAGCGCACGGAGGGGGGGTCTGAACACTGAAGCTTTCTTT. Translation gives CASSARRGGLNTEAFF. Filled out from reference TRBV11-1 and TRBJ1-1, the complete variable domain reads EAEVAQSPRYKITEKSQAVAFWCDPISGHATLYWYRQILGQGPELLVQFQDESVVDDSQLPKDRFSAERLKGVDSTLKIQPAELGDSAMYLCASSARRGGLNTEAFFGQGTRLTVV.

The chain recombines TRBV27 with TRBJ2-7, with 15 bases identical to TRBD2. V trimming: 5 bases; J trimming: 3 bases; junction bases outside the gene matches: 8. Germline V gene lookup returns CDR1 MNHEY and CDR2 SMNVEV (reference sequence). The CDR3 totals 17 residues. As DNA, the CDR3 is TGTGCCAGCAGTCGTGGGATGGGACTAGCGGGAGGCTACGAGCAGTACTTC. The encoded protein is CASSRGMGLAGGYEQYF.

This clone turned up a few times. Because the CDR3's place on the DNA is in doubt, the DNA is left out and the CDR3 is given as listed by TCRdb. The chain joins TRBV28 to TRBJ2-3; TRBD1 is taken as the D call from the table, unchecked against the DNA. The CDR3 extends over 13 residues, inclusive of both ends. The germline V gene encodes CDR1 MDHEN and CDR2 SYDVKM. The CDR3: CASSSSTADTQYF.

The gene calls are TRBV28 and TRBJ1-4, with D perhaps TRBD1 (6 bases). Trimming shortened V by 3 bases and J by 8 bases, and 13 bases separated the two germline ends. The germline V gene encodes CDR1 MDHEN and CDR2 SYDVKM. CDR3 length: 14 residues. The CDR3 loop is CASSFGRGGEKLFF. In DNA, the CDR3 is TGTGCCAGCAGTTTCGGCAGAGGGGGAGAAAAACTGTTTTTT.

The rearrangement joins TRBV27 to TRBJ1-4, with D unclear. CDR3 length: 14 residues. Trimming removed 4 bases from V and 3 bases from J, with 9 bases in between. The germline V gene encodes CDR1 MNHEY and CDR2 SMNVEV (reference sequence). CDR3 nucleotide sequence: TGTGCCAGCAGTTCTTTAACGGCTAATGAAAAACTGTTTTTT. Protein sequence: CASSSLTANEKLFF.

The rearrangement uses TRBV4-3 and TRBJ2-5, with TRBD1 matching 7 bases. CDR1 LGHNA and CDR2 YSLEER come from the germline V gene. V gave up 6 bases and J gave up 3 bases; unmatched junction bases: 10. CDR3 length: 15 residues. The CDR3 DNA follows: TGCGCCAGCAGTCAGCTTACAGGGGTCGAAGAGACCCAGTACTTC. It specifies CASSQLTGVEETQYF.

The V gene is TRBV27, the J gene TRBJ1-1; possible D gene TRBD1, 6 bases. V lost 2 bases and J lost 0, with 10 bases in between. This CDR3 has 15 amino acids. Germline V gene lookup returns CDR1 MNHEY and CDR2 SMNVEV (reference sequence). The CDR3 here is CASSLQGTMNTEAFF. DNA of the CDR3: TGTGCCAGCAGTTTACAGGGGACCATGAACACTGAAGCTTTCTTT.

The chain uses TRBV19 and TRBJ1-1; 7 nucleotides match TRBD1. CDR1 LNHDA and CDR2 SQIVND come from the germline V gene (reference sequence). CDR3 length: 14 residues. Trimming removed 6 bases from V and 1 base from J; junction bases left unmatched: 5. The CDR3 DNA reads as TGTGCCAGTAGCACCGGGACAGCGAACACTGAAGCTTTCTTT. The encoded protein is CASSTGTANTEAFF.

This clone showed up just a few times. The chain joins TRBV19 to TRBJ1-5, with D maybe TRBD1 (5 bases). The CDR3 spans 17 residues. V was clipped by 8 bases and J by 6 bases, with 26 bases between them. CDR1 is LNHDA, CDR2 SQIVND, per germline (reference sequence). The CDR3 DNA reads TGTGCCAGTCAGCCTACGGCAGGGCCAGGGAGGGGTCAGCCCCAGCATTTT. Translation gives CASQPTAGPGRGQPQHF.

The V call is TRBV9, the J call TRBJ2-1; D is perhaps TRBD2 (5 bases). The V end was cut by 3 bases, the J end by 3 bases, with 13 bases between. This CDR3 contains 15 residues. CDR1 SGDLS and CDR2 YYNGEE come from the germline V gene. The chain's CDR3 is CASSGGRGYYNEQFF. In DNA form, the CDR3 reads TGTGCCAGCAGCGGAGGGCGAGGATACTACAATGAGCAGTTCTTC.

The rearrangement links TRBV15 to TRBJ2-3; D gene uncertain. This CDR3 is built from 13 residues. Looked up from germline, CDR1 is LNHNV and CDR2 is YYDKDF (reference sequence). Trimming shortened V by 1 base and J by 2 bases, and 4 bases separated the two germline ends. CDR3 coding DNA: TGTGCCACCAGCAGAGCCTACACAGATACGCAGTATTTT. Protein: CATSRAYTDTQYF.

The chain uses TRBV10-3 and TRBJ2-5; TRBD2 matches 10 bases. Germline values: CDR1 ENHRY, CDR2 SYGVKD. V lost 0 bases, J lost 5 bases, and 6 bases stayed unmatched. CDR3 length: 16 amino acids. The CDR3 loop reads CAISESQRGGQETQYF. The CDR3 DNA reads TGTGCCATCAGTGAGTCGCAGCGGGGGGGCCAGGAGACCCAGTACTTC.

V usage is TRBV6-2 or TRBV6-3 and J usage is TRBJ2-1; D ambiguous. Germline CDR1 reads MNHEY; CDR2 reads SVGEGT. Trimming removed 4 bases at V and 0 bases at J, with 4 bases between. The CDR3 extends over 13 amino acids. The CDR3: CASSSSSYNEQFF. The CDR3 DNA is TGTGCCAGCAGTTCTAGCTCCTACAATGAGCAGTTCTTC.

The chain joins TRBV5-1 to TRBJ2-5, with TRBD2 matching over 7 bases. The V and J ends lost 0 bases and 4 bases, in that order; junction bases with no gene match: 9. The CDR3 is 16 residues long. Germline V CDR1 and CDR2: SGHRS, YFSETQ. CDR3 loop: CASSLATGGLGETQYF. The CDR3 DNA is TGCGCCAGCAGCTTGGCCACGGGGGGTTTAGGAGAGACCCAGTACTTC.

V is TRBV6-5 and J is TRBJ2-7; the D gene is possibly TRBD1 (5 bases). V lost 2 bases and J lost 8, with 16 bases in between. The CDR3 contains 14 residues. CDR1 is MNHEY and CDR2 is SVGAGI in the germline V gene. The CDR3 sequence is CASSYGAGKNKQYF. CDR3 coding DNA: TGTGCCAGCAGTTACGGGGCAGGGAAAAACAAGCAGTACTTC.